The 10 T cell receptor beta chains in this list originate from one sample, sequenced in a study of T cells after yellow fever vaccination. TCRdb fed the 5' RACE reads into MiXCR, producing one record per CDR3 protein. Found here are around 310,000 distinct CDR3 sequences, 8% to 10% of them singletons; the top ten hold roughly 18%. The material was PBMCs, obtained on the day of the first yellow fever vaccination. These receptors all come from a man aged 18 to 30 who received the YFV17D yellow fever vaccine.

The CDR3 coding sequence is TGCAGTGCTAGTGACAGGGGCAATCAGCCCCAGCATTTT. It translates to CSASDRGNQPQHF. The gene calls are TRBV20-1 and TRBJ1-5, with 7 bases fitting TRBD1. After removal of 3 bases from V and 2 bases from J, the junction contained 1 base not matched to a gene. Germline assignment: CDR1 DFQATT and CDR2 SNEGSKA (reference sequence). This CDR3 region has 13 residues.

The table lists this clonotype with a few counts. This chain joins TRBV5-6 and TRBJ2-7; tentative D call: TRBD1 (5 bases). Trimming shortened V by 0 bases and J by 3 bases, and 7 bases separated the two germline ends. Germline CDR1 reads SGHDT; CDR2 reads YYEEEE. The CDR3 runs 13 residues. DNA of the CDR3: TGTGCCAGCAGCTTGGACAGGATCTACGAGCAGTACTTC. Encoded protein: CASSLDRIYEQYF.

This clonotype has a handful of counts. The V call is TRBV5-5, the J call TRBJ2-5; D might be TRBD1 or TRBD2, each matching 6 bases. The CDR3 is 15 residues long. Looked up from germline, CDR1 is SGHKS and CDR2 is YYEKEE (reference sequence). V was trimmed by 0 bases and J by 5 bases, leaving 14 bases between them. The CDR3 DNA is TGTGCCAGCAGCTTGGATTCGGGGGCATATGAGACCCAGTACTTC. This translates into CASSLDSGAYETQYF. The whole variable domain, remainder taken from reference TRBV5-5 and TRBJ2-5, is DAGVTQSPTHLIKTRGQQVTLRCSPISGHKSVSWYQQVLGQGPQFIFQYYEKEERGRGNFPDRFSARQFPNYSSELNVNALLLGDSALYLCASSLDSGAYETQYFGPGTRLLVL.

This clonotype occurred a few times. This chain uses TRBV28 with TRBJ1-2, with 8 nucleotides matching TRBD1. Looked up from germline, CDR1 is MDHEN and CDR2 is SYDVKM. V gave up 4 bases and J gave up 0 bases; unmatched junction bases: 10. This CDR3 is 17 amino acids long. CDR3 protein: CASSYLRTGLANYGYTF. The CDR3 DNA sequence: TGTGCCAGCAGTTATTTGAGGACAGGGCTTGCTAACTATGGCTACACCTTC.

The V and J genes are TRBV5-1 and TRBJ2-7; D uncertain. The CDR3 loop spans 14 amino acids. The germline V and J ends were trimmed by 0 bases and 2 bases, with 9 bases remaining between them. Germline CDR1 reads SGHRS; CDR2 reads YFSETQ. The CDR3 DNA reads as TGCGCCAGCAGCTTGGAAAACGGACCCTACGAGCAGTACTTC. Translated: CASSLENGPYEQYF.

The chain combines TRBV4-1 with TRBJ2-5; TRBD1 might be the D (5 bases). The CDR3 runs to 16 residues. Trimming stripped 1 base from V and 4 bases from J, with 16 bases between. Germline CDR1 reads MGHRA; CDR2 reads YSYEKL. The CDR3 region is CASSQVSQGWLETQYF. CDR3 DNA sequence: TGCGCCAGCAGCCAAGTTTCGCAGGGTTGGTTAGAGACCCAGTACTTC.

This chain connects TRBV5-1 to TRBJ2-5; maybe TRBD1 (6 bases). Germline CDR1 is SGHRS and CDR2 is YFSETQ. The CDR3 has 15 residues. Trimming stripped 6 bases from V and 5 bases from J, with 20 bases between. Written as DNA, the CDR3 is TGCGCCAGCACCTCCGAATCAGGGGCAGGGGAGACCCAGTACTTC. It encodes CASTSESGAGETQYF.

This clonotype was seen only a few times. The rearrangement uses TRBV4-3 and TRBJ2-2; D unclear. The CDR3 length is 13 residues. Germline V gives CDR1 LGHNA, CDR2 YSLEER. V shed 0 bases and J shed 8 bases, with 7 bases lying between them. The CDR3 reads CASSQDRVGELFF. As DNA, the CDR3 is TGCGCCAGCAGCCAAGACCGGGTAGGGGAGCTGTTTTTT.

The chain carries TRBV2 and TRBJ2-7; D is ambiguous. CDR3 length equals 13 residues. V lost 7 bases and J 2 bases, leaving 12 bases between the germline ends. Looked up from germline, CDR1 is SNHLY and CDR2 is FYNNEI. The CDR3 sequence is CASTRRTTYEQYF. In DNA, the CDR3 is TGTGCCAGCACGAGGCGAACCACCTACGAGCAGTACTTC. The full variable domain, rest sourced from reference TRBV2 and TRBJ2-7, is EPEVTQTPSHQVTQMGQEVILRCVPISNHLYFYWYRQILGQKVEFLVSFYNNEISEKSEIFDDQFSVERPDGSNFTLKIRSTKLEDSAMYFCASTRRTTYEQYFGPGTRLTVT.

The chain carries TRBV6-5 and TRBJ1-6; D is unresolved. V was shortened by 3 bases and J by 12 bases, with 18 bases between the two germline ends. This CDR3 has 15 residues. Germline V gene lookup returns CDR1 MNHEY and CDR2 SVGAGI. CDR3 amino acids: CASSYSPGPSGPLHF. CDR3 in DNA: TGTGCCAGCAGTTATTCACCCGGTCCATCGGGACCCCTCCACTTT.